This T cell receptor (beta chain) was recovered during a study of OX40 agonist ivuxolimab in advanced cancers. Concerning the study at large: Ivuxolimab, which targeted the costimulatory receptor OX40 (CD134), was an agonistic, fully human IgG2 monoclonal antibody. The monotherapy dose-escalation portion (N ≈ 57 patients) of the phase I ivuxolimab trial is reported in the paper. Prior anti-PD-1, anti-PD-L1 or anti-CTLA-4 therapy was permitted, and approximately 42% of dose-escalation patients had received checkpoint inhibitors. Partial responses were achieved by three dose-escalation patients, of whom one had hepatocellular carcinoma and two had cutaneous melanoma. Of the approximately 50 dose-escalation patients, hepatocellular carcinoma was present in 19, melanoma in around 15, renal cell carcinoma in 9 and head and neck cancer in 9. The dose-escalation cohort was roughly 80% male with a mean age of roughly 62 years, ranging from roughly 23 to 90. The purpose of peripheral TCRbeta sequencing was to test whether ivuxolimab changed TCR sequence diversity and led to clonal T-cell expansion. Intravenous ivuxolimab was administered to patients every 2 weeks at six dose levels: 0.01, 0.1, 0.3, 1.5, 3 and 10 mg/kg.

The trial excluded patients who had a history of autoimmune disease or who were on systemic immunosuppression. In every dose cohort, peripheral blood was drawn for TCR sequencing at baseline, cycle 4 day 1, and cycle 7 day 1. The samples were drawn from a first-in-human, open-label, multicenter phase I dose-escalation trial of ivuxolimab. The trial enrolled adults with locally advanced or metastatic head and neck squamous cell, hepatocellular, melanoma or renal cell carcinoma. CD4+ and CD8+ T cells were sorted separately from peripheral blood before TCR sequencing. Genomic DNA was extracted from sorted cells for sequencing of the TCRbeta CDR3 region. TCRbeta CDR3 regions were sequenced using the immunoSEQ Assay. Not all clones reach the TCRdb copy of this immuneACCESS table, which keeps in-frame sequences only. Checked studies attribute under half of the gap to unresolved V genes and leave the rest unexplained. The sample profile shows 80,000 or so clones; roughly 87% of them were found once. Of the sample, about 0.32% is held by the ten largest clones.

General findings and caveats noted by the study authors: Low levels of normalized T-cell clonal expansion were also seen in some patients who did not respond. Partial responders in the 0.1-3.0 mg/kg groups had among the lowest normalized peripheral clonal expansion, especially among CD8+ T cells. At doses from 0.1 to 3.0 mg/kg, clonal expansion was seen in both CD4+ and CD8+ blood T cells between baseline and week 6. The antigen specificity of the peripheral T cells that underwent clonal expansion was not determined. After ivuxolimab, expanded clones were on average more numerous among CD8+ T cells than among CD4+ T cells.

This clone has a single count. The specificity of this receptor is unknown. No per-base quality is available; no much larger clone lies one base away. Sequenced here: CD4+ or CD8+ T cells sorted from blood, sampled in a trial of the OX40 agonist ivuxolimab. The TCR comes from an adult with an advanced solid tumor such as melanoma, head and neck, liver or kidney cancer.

CDR3 protein: CASSLSRARTEAFF. The nucleotides are TGTGCCAGCAGTTTATCCAGGGCCCGAACTGAAGCTTTCTTT. The rearrangement joined TRBV27 to TRBJ1-1; the D gene is perhaps TRBD1, on 5 matching bases. The CDR3 starts with the cysteine, ends with the phenylalanine, and has 14 residues. The only DNA kept is the CDR3, 42 bases in frame from the first base. The germline V gene (reference sequence) provides CDR1 MNHEY and CDR2 SMNVEV. Between the V and J ends, shortened by 0 bases and 5 bases respectively, the junction contains 10 bases.